The 18 T cell receptor beta chains listed next were all sequenced from one sample in a study of cytomegalovirus exposure and HLA in healthy donors. Clones were sequenced by immunoSEQ multiplex PCR, and TCRdb holds only the in-frame ones, with some missing. The sample holds over 150,000 clones, about 89% seen once. Sequencing was done on a sample of PBMCs. These receptors were collected from a woman between 18 and 30 years old in good health and CMV-seropositive.

CDR3 DNA sequence: TGCGCCAGCAGTCAGCGGGGCCGACTGGCCTACGAGCAGTACTTC. Its protein is CASSQRGRLAYEQYF. The rearrangement uses TRBV23-1 and TRBJ2-7; possibly TRBD2 for D (6 bases). TRBV23-1 is recorded as an ORF, its role being uncertain. This CDR3 is built from 15 residues. Trimming pared 3 bases from V and 2 bases from J, leaving 14 bases between.

This chain connects TRBV5-1 to TRBJ1-2; 7 nucleotides match TRBD1. The CDR3 has 14 residues. CDR1 is SGHRS and CDR2 is YFSETQ in the germline V gene. With 1 base clipped from V and 0 bases from J, the junction kept 0 bases outside the gene matches. The CDR3 nucleotides read TGCGCCAGCAGCTTGCAGGGGGCTAACTATGGCTACACCTTC. Protein sequence: CASSLQGANYGYTF. Filled out from reference TRBV5-1 and TRBJ1-2, the complete variable domain reads KAGVTQTPRYLIKTRGQQVTLSCSPISGHRSVSWYQQTPGQGLQFLFEYFSETQRNKGNFPGRFSGRQFSNSRSEMNVSTLELGDSALYLCASSLQGANYGYTFGSGTRLTVV.

The chain employs TRBV9 and TRBJ1-3; possibly TRBD1 for D (6 bases). Looked up from germline, CDR1 is SGDLS and CDR2 is YYNGEE. V lost 4 bases and J lost 2, with 13 bases in between. The CDR3 runs to 15 residues. The CDR3, as DNA: TGTGCCAGCAGCCCCCAGGGGCCAACTGGAAACACCATATATTTT. This sequence encodes CASSPQGPTGNTIYF.

Here the CDR3 reads CASSSLATSTDTQYF. The CDR3 DNA follows: TGTGCCAGCAGTTCTCTAGCGACAAGCACAGATACGCAGTATTTT. The chain combines TRBV28 with TRBJ2-3; maybe TRBD2 (6 bases). Germline V gene lookup returns CDR1 MDHEN and CDR2 SYDVKM. The CDR3 runs 15 residues. The germline V and J ends were trimmed by 4 bases and 0 bases, with 11 bases remaining between them.

The chain employs TRBV6-1 and TRBJ2-1; TRBD1 aligns across 8 bases. This CDR3 is built from 14 residues. The ends lost 1 base at V and 9 bases at J; junction bases unmatched: 5. Looked up from germline, CDR1 is MNHNS and CDR2 is SASEGT. The CDR3 bases are TGTGCCAGCAGTGAAGGACAGGGGAGTAGTGAGCAGTTCTTC. Protein: CASSEGQGSSEQFF.

The genes are TRBV27 and TRBJ2-1, with D uncertain. Germline V gene sequence: CDR1 MNHEY, CDR2 SMNVEV (reference sequence). The CDR3 totals 16 residues. With 3 bases removed from V and 1 base from J, the gap between germline ends came to 13 bases. CDR3 sequence (DNA): TGTGCCAGCAGTTTTGGTGGGCCGAGATCCTACAATGAGCAGTTCTTC. It encodes CASSFGGPRSYNEQFF.

The chain joins TRBV4-1 to TRBJ2-7, with D perhaps TRBD2 (6 bases). V was shortened by 1 base and J by 0 bases, with 7 bases between the two germline ends. The CDR3 totals 14 residues. Germline V gives CDR1 MGHRA, CDR2 YSYEKL. The CDR3 coding sequence is TGCGCCAGCAGCCAAGCGGGGGTCTCCTACGAGCAGTACTTC. Its translation: CASSQAGVSYEQYF.

The V gene is TRBV5-6, the J gene TRBJ1-2; 10 bases are shared with TRBD1. The CDR3 runs to 15 residues. With V trimmed by 3 bases and J by 8 bases, 10 bases remained unmatched. CDR1 and CDR2 (germline): SGHDT, YYEEEE. The CDR3 sequence is CASSYRDRGLGGYTF. Written as DNA, the CDR3 is TGTGCCAGCAGCTACCGGGACAGGGGTTTGGGCGGCTACACCTTC.

The chain employs TRBV6-5 and TRBJ2-7; 8 bases are a match to TRBD2. J gave up 3 bases and V 5 bases, and 3 bases lay outside the gene matches. The CDR3 covers 13 residues. The germline gives CDR1 MNHEY, CDR2 SVGAGI. Here the CDR3 reads CASSQSGSYEQYF. For the CDR3, the DNA is TGTGCCAGCAGTCAAAGCGGGAGCTACGAGCAGTACTTC.

Regarding this clone: At the DNA level, this CDR3 is encoded by other sequences in the same sample as well. The chain links TRBV27 to TRBJ1-5; 7 bases line up with TRBD1. The CDR3 loop spans 14 amino acids. With V trimmed by 6 bases and J by 3 bases, 5 bases remained unmatched. CDR1 and CDR2 from the germline V gene are MNHEY and SMNVEV (reference sequence). The CDR3 DNA sequence: TGTGCCAGCAGCCCGGGACAGATCAATCAGCCCCAGCATTTT. Translation: CASSPGQINQPQHF.

This clone was detected once. The chain has TRBV7-2 and TRBJ1-1; 8 nucleotides line up with TRBD1. The germline V gene has CDR1 SGHTA and CDR2 FQGNSA. The CDR3 covers 13 residues. Unmatched junction bases numbered 7, after V lost 6 bases and J lost 7 bases. The DNA for the CDR3 is TGTGCCAGCAGTCCCGGACAGGGTCTTGAAGCTTTCTTT. Translated: CASSPGQGLEAFF.

The chain employs TRBV4-3 and TRBJ2-2, with D possibly TRBD2 on 6 matching bases. This CDR3 contains 17 residues. From germline, CDR1 is LGHNA and CDR2 YSLEER. V lost 1 base, J lost 4 bases, and 16 bases lay in between. In DNA form, the CDR3 reads TGCGCCAGCAGCCAAGGGGGGGTGGTGGGCTCCACCGGGGAGCTGTTTTTT. It translates to CASSQGGVVGSTGELFF.

The rearrangement links TRBV6-1 to TRBJ2-7, with 8 bases that match TRBD2. V trimming: 3 bases; J trimming: 4 bases; junction bases outside the gene matches: 5. This CDR3 contains 14 residues. Germline V gives CDR1 MNHNS, CDR2 SASEGT. This chain's CDR3 is CASSDREGPYEQYF. Here the CDR3 DNA reads TGTGCCAGCAGTGACCGGGAGGGGCCTTACGAGCAGTACTTC.

This sequence joins TRBV5-4 and TRBJ1-6; D is ambiguous. The CDR3 consists of 14 residues. Trimming shortened V by 0 bases and J by 7 bases, and 8 bases separated the two germline ends. The germline CDR1 and CDR2 sequences are SGHNT and YYREEE (reference sequence). CDR3 sequence: CASSLELSNSPLHF. CDR3 DNA: TGTGCCAGCAGCTTGGAATTGTCAAATTCACCCCTCCACTTT.

This clone was counted between two and nine times. V is TRBV5-1 and J is TRBJ2-3, with D unresolved. This CDR3 contains 14 residues. CDR1 is SGHRS and CDR2 is YFSETQ in the germline V gene. Trimming removed 0 bases from V and 2 bases from J, with 7 bases in between. CDR3 sequence: CASSLEAPTDTQYF. Here the CDR3 DNA reads TGCGCCAGCAGCTTGGAAGCACCCACAGATACGCAGTATTTT.

The chain employs TRBV7-2 and TRBJ1-2; D ambiguous. V was cut by 1 base and J by 7 bases, with 10 bases left in between. Per germline, CDR1 SGHTA and CDR2 FQGNSA. The CDR3 consists of 13 residues. The CDR3 sequence is CASSLVGQAGYTF. Written as DNA, the CDR3 is TGTGCCAGCAGCTTAGTTGGGCAGGCTGGCTACACCTTC.

In its sample, this clone was seen a few times. The chain links TRBV18 to TRBJ2-5, with TRBD2 matching over 8 bases. The CDR3 is made up of 17 amino acids. V shed 0 bases, J shed 3 bases, and the junction held 9 bases outside the gene matches. Looked up from germline, CDR1 is KGHSH and CDR2 is LQKENI. CDR3 nucleotide sequence: TGTGCCAGCTCACCACCTACCAGCGGGAGAGTGGAAGAGACCCAGTACTTC. Translating gives CASSPPTSGRVEETQYF.

The rearrangement uses TRBV21-1 and TRBJ2-7; whether TRBD1, the table's D call, matches the DNA was not checked. TRBV21-1 is a known pseudogene. The CDR3 runs 18 residues. The CDR3 DNA reads TGTGCCAGCAGCAAAGATGGGATTCTGGGACAGGGGTACTACGAGCAGTACTTC. Residues: CASSKDGILGQGYYEQYF.